One TCR beta chain is described in this entry. This sample is drawn from a study of cytomegalovirus exposure and HLA in healthy donors. Germline CDR1 is LNHDA and CDR2 is SQIVND (reference sequence). The CDR3 is made up of 14 amino acids. The V end was cut by 4 bases, the J end by 0 bases, with 9 bases between. Use of 60 Vbeta and 13 Jbeta primers characterized the PCR. This table comes from immunoSEQ multiplex PCR, and its TCRdb copy is limited to in-frame clones, with some not included. The sample records under 200,000 clones, about three quarters being singletons. V usage is TRBV19 and J usage is TRBJ1-1; D gene uncertain. Sample: PBMCs. The sequence derives from a female donor in good health and CMV-seronegative. CDR3: CASSRPAVNTEAFF. CDR3 DNA sequence: TGTGCCAGTAGTAGGCCCGCAGTGAACACTGAAGCTTTCTTT. Full variable domain (missing parts from reference TRBV19 and TRBJ1-1): DGGITQSPKYLFRKEGQNVTLSCEQNLNHDAMYWYRQDPGQGLRLIYYSQIVNDFQKGDIAEGYSVSREKKESFPLTVTSAQKNPTAFYLCASSRPAVNTEAFFGQGTRLTVV.